The subject of this entry is one TCR beta chain. The junction had 5 bases not matched to a gene; V was cut back by 3 bases and J by 4 bases. Per germline, CDR1 MNHNY and CDR2 SVGAGI (reference sequence). The CDR3 extends over 14 amino acids. The data stem from a study of blood T cell repertoires in COVID-19. Study as a whole: Samples of COVID-19 (acute and convalescent) were obtained from the United States, Italy and Spain. PBMCs, B-cell-depleted T cells, or T cells provided the cDNA or gDNA that made up the material.

Source study methods: The assay estimated nucleated cells by amplifying reference gene primers. The assay was immunoSEQ multiplex PCR, and TCRdb's table has in-frame clones only and misses some. V and J calls and clone size are as listed in that table; D and trimming were resolved from the DNA. The table shows 390,000 or so clones, with 70% to 90% occurring only once. Seattle patient enrollment occurred during active infection, with longitudinal follow-up thereafter. The V and J genes are TRBV6-6 and TRBJ2-7, with 8 bases lining up with TRBD1. This receptor was identified in a woman in her 30s with COVID-19, enrolled during active disease. Sample: peripheral blood. CDR3 bases: TGTGCCAGCAGTTATGGCAGGGGGCGGTACGAGCAGTACGTC. This codes for CASSYGRGRYEQYV.